This is a list of T cell receptor beta chains from one sample in a study of T-cell memory formation after mild COVID-19. TCRdb fed the 5' RACE reads into MiXCR, producing one record per CDR3 protein. In the table there are about 340,000 distinct CDR3 sequences, around 13% of which are singletons. Sequenced: PBMCs or a T cell subset sorted from them (not recorded which). Source of these receptors: a man aged 18-30 years who had mild COVID-19 (a few samples of this study predate the infection). Cell type and time point are not known. Both conserved end residues are part of each CDR3. A D gene is named only where the DNA matches it firmly. Not all rows give a size; the values are once, few, many and, for expanded clones, a class.

j_call	v_call	d_call	clone_size	cdr3_nt	cdr3_aa
TRBJ1-2	TRBV7-9	NA	NA	TGTGCCAGCAGCCCTAGCATTGTCTATGGCTACACCTTC	CASSPSIVYGYTF
TRBJ2-5	TRBV9	NA	few	TGTGCCAGCAGTACTAGTCCCCAAGAGACCCAGTACTTC	CASSTSPQETQYF
TRBJ2-1	TRBV5-1	NA	few	TGCGCCAGCAAGGCTAGCGTCGGGAACTCCTACAATGAGCAGTTCTTC	CASKASVGNSYNEQFF
TRBJ2-2	TRBV1	NA	NA	TGCACCCCCCACCGACGGGGAGAAAACACCGGGGAGCTGTTTTTT	CTPHRRGENTGELFF
TRBJ2-5	TRBV24-1	TRBD2	many	TGTGCCACCAGTGGCCCGACCCTACTAGCGGGGTACCAAGAGACCCAGTACTTC	CATSGPTLLAGYQETQYF
TRBJ1-1	TRBV11-2	NA	NA	TGTGCCAGCAGCCCCCCCGCCACTGAAGCTTTCTTT	CASSPPATEAFF
TRBJ1-1	TRBV18	NA	NA	TGTGCCAGCTCACCAGGGGGGGAGGGGAACACTGAAGCTTTCTTT	CASSPGGEGNTEAFF
TRBJ2-3	TRBV27	NA	few	TGTGCCAGCAGTTTATGGACAGCATTAGATACGCAGTATTTT	CASSLWTALDTQYF
TRBJ2-1	TRBV5-1	NA	NA	TGCGCCAGCAGCTTGGCCTATCGGGGGGCAGGTAACAATGAGCAGTTCTTC	CASSLAYRGAGNNEQFF
TRBJ1-2	TRBV7-9	NA	few	TGTGCCAGCAGCTTTGGGGGCGCATTGTTTTTTGGCTACACCTTC	CASSFGGALFFGYTF
TRBJ2-4	TRBV7-2	NA	NA	TGTGCCAGCAGCCCAACCATGGCCAAAAACATTCAGTACTTC	CASSPTMAKNIQYF
TRBJ2-2	TRBV11-2	NA	many	TGTGCCAGCAGCCACGTCATGCGCGGCTCGAACACCGGGGAGCTGTTTTTT	CASSHVMRGSNTGELFF
TRBJ1-2	TRBV7-2	TRBD1	NA	TGTGCCAGTAGTCCAGGGGGCGTCTATGGCTACACCTTC	CASSPGGVYGYTF
TRBJ1-1	TRBV5-1	NA	many	TGCGCCAGCAGCCCTGGGTATACTGAAGCTTTCTTT	CASSPGYTEAFF
TRBJ1-1	TRBV5-6	NA	NA	TGTGCCAGCAGCACGAGCCGGGTGGGGAACACTGAAGCTTTCTTT	CASSTSRVGNTEAFF
TRBJ1-1	TRBV20-1	NA	few	TGCAGTGCTAGAGATGTGGGCAGCACTGAAGCTTTCTTT	CSARDVGSTEAFF
TRBJ2-5	TRBV12-3/TRBV12-4	NA	NA	TGTGCCAGCAGTTTTTGGTTAGGGGAGACCCAGTACTTC	CASSFWLGETQYF
TRBJ2-7	TRBV20-1	NA	few	TGCAGCGTGGAGGAGAATTCCTACGAGCAGTACTTC	CSVEENSYEQYF
TRBJ1-1	TRBV7-2	TRBD1	few	TGTGCCAGCAGTCGACAGGGGGCAGTGAACACTGAAGCTTTCTTT	CASSRQGAVNTEAFF
TRBJ2-3	TRBV6-5	NA	few	TGTGCCAGCAGCACACAGGGATATTTCACAGATACGCAGTATTTT	CASSTQGYFTDTQYF
TRBJ2-2	TRBV5-1	TRBD1	few	TGCGCCAGCAGCTTGGTGCAGGGGGCGGCCGGGGAGCTGTTTTTT	CASSLVQGAAGELFF
TRBJ1-4	TRBV6-2/TRBV6-3	NA	few	TGTGCCAGTAAAAGTGCTGGGGAAGGTGAAAAACTGTTTTTT	CASKSAGEGEKLFF
TRBJ1-5	TRBV10-2	TRBD1	NA	TGCGCCAGCAGACCGGGACAGGGGAATCAGCCCCAGCATTTT	CASRPGQGNQPQHF
TRBJ2-5	TRBV5-1	NA	many	TGCGCCAGCAGCTTGATGGGGGAGCCCCAAGAGACCCAGTACTTC	CASSLMGEPQETQYF
TRBJ2-1	TRBV18	NA	NA	TGTGCCAGCTCACCCGACAGTTGGAATGAGCAGTTCTTC	CASSPDSWNEQFF
TRBJ2-1	TRBV7-2	TRBD2	many	TGTGCCAGCAGCCTGCTAGCGGGGGGGCCCGGGGAGCAGTTCTTC	CASSLLAGGPGEQFF
TRBJ2-2	TRBV21-1	NA	NA	TGTGCCAGCAGCAAAGGACCCCCAGGGGAGCTGTTTTTT	CASSKGPPGELFF
TRBJ1-2	TRBV5-1	NA	few	TGCGCCAGCAGCCCAACAGGGTCGGGCTATGGCTACACCTTC	CASSPTGSGYGYTF
TRBJ1-1	TRBV20-1	NA	few	TGCAGTGCTAGCTCCATGGACACTGAAGCTTTCTTT	CSASSMDTEAFF
TRBJ2-4	TRBV12-3/TRBV12-4	NA	NA	TGTGCCAGCAGTTTAGCAGGGTCCACCAAAAACATTCAGTACTTC	CASSLAGSTKNIQYF
TRBJ2-2	TRBV29-1	TRBD1	few	TGCAGCGTTGCGACAGGGGTCGACACCGGGGAGCTGTTTTTT	CSVATGVDTGELFF
TRBJ2-7	TRBV6-5	NA	NA	TGTGCCAGCAGTTTCGCGGGACAGAGCTACGAGCAGTACTTC	CASSFAGQSYEQYF
TRBJ2-7	TRBV12-3/TRBV12-4	NA	few	TGTGCCAGCAGTTTTCTGGCCGAGCAGTACTTC	CASSFLAEQYF
TRBJ1-6	TRBV6-2/TRBV6-3	TRBD1	NA	TGTGCCAGCAGTTACCCAAGGACAGGCGAATTATCCCTCCACTTT	CASSYPRTGELSLHF
TRBJ1-1	TRBV3-1	NA	many	TGTGCCAGCAGCCAAACCGCGAGTAGGTCTGAAGCTTTCTTT	CASSQTASRSEAFF
TRBJ1-1	TRBV7-3	NA	few	TGTGCCAGCAGCTCTCAGGAGCGGACTGAAGCTTTCTTT	CASSSQERTEAFF
TRBJ2-2	TRBV4-1	NA	few	TGCGCCAGCAGCCAAGATCTCAGGGCCGCGAACACCGGGGAGCTGTTTTTT	CASSQDLRAANTGELFF
TRBJ1-1	TRBV12-3/TRBV12-4	NA	many	TGTGCCAGCAGTTTAGACGCGGGGCTGAACACTGAAGCTTTCTTT	CASSLDAGLNTEAFF
TRBJ2-3	TRBV5-1	NA	NA	TGCGCCAGCAGCGGAGGTGGAGGGAGCCTCGGTACGCAGTATTTT	CASSGGGGSLGTQYF
TRBJ2-3	TRBV7-3	TRBD1	many	TGTGCCAGCAGCTCCGACAGGGCCACAGATACGCAGTATTTT	CASSSDRATDTQYF
TRBJ2-3	TRBV9	NA	few	TGTGCCAGCAGCGCCGAAGATACGCAGTATTTT	CASSAEDTQYF
TRBJ2-3	TRBV7-6	NA	many	TGTGCCAGCAGCTTAGGGACTCCAGCAGATACGCAGTATTTT	CASSLGTPADTQYF
TRBJ2-3	TRBV19	NA	few	TGTGCCAGTAGTATGCAGGGAATTTTCACAGATACGCAGTATTTT	CASSMQGIFTDTQYF
TRBJ1-5	TRBV4-1	NA	NA	TGCGCCAGCAGCCAAGATGCAGCGGGGATTAATCAGCCCCAGCATTTT	CASSQDAAGINQPQHF
TRBJ2-5	TRBV5-1	NA	few	TGCGCCAGCAGCTTGGTGTCTGGGTATCAAGAGACCCAGTACTTC	CASSLVSGYQETQYF
TRBJ2-2	TRBV9	TRBD2	few	TGTGCCAGCAGCTCTAGCGGGGGCTCGAACACCGGGGAGCTGTTTTTT	CASSSSGGSNTGELFF
TRBJ2-5	TRBV3-1	NA	NA	TGTGCCAGCAGCTACGGACCTGACGAGACCCAGTACTTC	CASSYGPDETQYF
TRBJ2-2	TRBV7-3	NA	few	TGTGCCAGCAGCCATCTGGGAAACACCGGGGAGCTGTTTTTT	CASSHLGNTGELFF
TRBJ1-6	TRBV7-2	NA	NA	TGTGCCAGCAGCCCCGGACAGCCACTCCACTATAATTCACCCCTCCACTTT	CASSPGQPLHYNSPLHF
TRBJ2-7	TRBV11-2	NA	few	TGTGCCAGCAGCCCTAGAGGTATCCCCTACGAGCAGTACTTC	CASSPRGIPYEQYF
TRBJ2-1	TRBV5-6	NA	NA	TGTGCCAGCAGCACCAACAGGTTCTCCTACAATGAGCAGTTCTTC	CASSTNRFSYNEQFF
TRBJ1-6	TRBV4-3	TRBD1	many	TGCGCCAGCAGCCAATTTACAGGGGATTCACCCCTCCACTTT	CASSQFTGDSPLHF
TRBJ2-3	TRBV12-3/TRBV12-4	NA	NA	TGTGCCAGCACCCACGGGGATACGCAGTATTTT	CASTHGDTQYF
TRBJ1-4	TRBV7-8	NA	few	TGTGCCAGCAGCCCCCCCCAGGGACAACAGAATGAAAAACTGTTTTTT	CASSPPQGQQNEKLFF
TRBJ2-3	TRBV20-1	TRBD2	few	TGCAGTGCTAGATCCTCGGGGCGGGGGTACGATACGCAGTATTTT	CSARSSGRGYDTQYF
TRBJ2-3	TRBV29-1	NA	few	TGCAGCGTTGCCCCCCGCTACTTGATGGCAGATACGCAGTATTTT	CSVAPRYLMADTQYF
TRBJ1-5	TRBV5-1	TRBD1	NA	TGCGCCAGCAGCCGGACAGGGGCGAGCAATCAGCCCCAGCATTTT	CASSRTGASNQPQHF
TRBJ1-5	TRBV6-2/TRBV6-3	NA	few	TGTGCCAGCAGTTTCCGGGATCAGCCCCAGCATTTT	CASSFRDQPQHF